This T cell receptor beta chain was sequenced during a study of T cell changes during pregnancy in multiple sclerosis. Only in-frame clones appear in the TCRdb table, and some are missing; sequencing was by immunoSEQ multiplex PCR. The table lists roughly 120,000 clones, 80% to 95% of them singletons, with approximately 6.2% in the top ten. Trimming cost V 3 bases and J 5 bases, with 14 bases left between them. This CDR3 is built from 15 residues. The chain links TRBV23-1 to TRBJ1-5, with a weak D call TRBD1 (5 bases). TRBV23-1 is annotated as an ORF whose role is uncertain. This clonotype was sampled from a female donor with multiple sclerosis, enrolled in a pregnancy study. The source material was peripheral blood, sampled before pregnancy. The CDR3 is CASSHSAGHHQPQHF. As DNA, the CDR3 is TGCGCCAGCAGTCACTCCGCCGGACACCATCAGCCCCAGCATTTT.